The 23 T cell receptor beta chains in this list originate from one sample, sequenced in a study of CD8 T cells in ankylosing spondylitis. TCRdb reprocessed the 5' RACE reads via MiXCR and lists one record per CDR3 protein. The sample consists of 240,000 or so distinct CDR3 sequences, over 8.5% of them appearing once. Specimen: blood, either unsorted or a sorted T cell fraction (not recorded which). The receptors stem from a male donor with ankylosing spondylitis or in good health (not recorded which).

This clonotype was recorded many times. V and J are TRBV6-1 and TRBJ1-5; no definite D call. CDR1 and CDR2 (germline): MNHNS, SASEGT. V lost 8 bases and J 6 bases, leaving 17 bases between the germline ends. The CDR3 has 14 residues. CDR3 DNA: TGTGCCAGCTCCCTAGCGGCAGTGCTTCAGCCCCAGCATTTT. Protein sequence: CASSLAAVLQPQHF.

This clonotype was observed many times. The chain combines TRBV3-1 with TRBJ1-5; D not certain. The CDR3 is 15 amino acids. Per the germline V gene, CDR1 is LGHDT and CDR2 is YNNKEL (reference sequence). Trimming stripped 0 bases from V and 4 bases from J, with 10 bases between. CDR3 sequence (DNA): TGTGCCAGCAGCCAAGATAGGACGCCAAATCAGCCCCAGCATTTT. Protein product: CASSQDRTPNQPQHF. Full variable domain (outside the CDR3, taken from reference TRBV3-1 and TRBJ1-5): DTAVSQTPKYLVTQMGNDKSIKCEQNLGHDTMYWYKQDSKKFLKIMFSYNNKELIINETVPNRFSPKSPDKAHLNLHINSLELGDSAVYFCASSQDRTPNQPQHFGDGTRLSIL.

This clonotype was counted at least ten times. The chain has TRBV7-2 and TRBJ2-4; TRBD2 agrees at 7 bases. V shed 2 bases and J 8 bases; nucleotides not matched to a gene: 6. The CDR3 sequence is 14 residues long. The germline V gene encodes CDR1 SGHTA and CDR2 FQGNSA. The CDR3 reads CASSLLGTMDIQYF. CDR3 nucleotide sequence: TGTGCCAGCAGCTTACTAGGGACTATGGACATTCAGTACTTC. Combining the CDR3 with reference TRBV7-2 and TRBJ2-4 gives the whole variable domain GAGVSQSPSNKVTEKGKDVELRCDPISGHTALYWYRQSLGQGLEFLIYFQGNSAPDKSGLPSDRFSAERTGGSVSTLTIQRTQQEDSAVYLCASSLLGTMDIQYFGAGTRLSVL.

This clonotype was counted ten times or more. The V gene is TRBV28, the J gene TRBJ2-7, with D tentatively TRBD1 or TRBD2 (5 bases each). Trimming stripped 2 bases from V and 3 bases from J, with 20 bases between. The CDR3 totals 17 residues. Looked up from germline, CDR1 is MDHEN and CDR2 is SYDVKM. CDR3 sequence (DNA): TGTGCCAGCAGTTTAACCAGATGGGGACCCCTCGGCTACGAGCAGTACTTC. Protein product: CASSLTRWGPLGYEQYF.

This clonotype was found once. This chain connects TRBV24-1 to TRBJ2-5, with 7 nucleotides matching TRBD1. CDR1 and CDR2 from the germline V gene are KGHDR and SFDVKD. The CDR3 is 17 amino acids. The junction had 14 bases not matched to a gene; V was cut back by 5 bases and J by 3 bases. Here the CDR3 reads CATSAPPRGQLKETQYF. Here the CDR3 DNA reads TGTGCCACCAGTGCTCCGCCCCGGGGACAGTTAAAAGAGACCCAGTACTTC.

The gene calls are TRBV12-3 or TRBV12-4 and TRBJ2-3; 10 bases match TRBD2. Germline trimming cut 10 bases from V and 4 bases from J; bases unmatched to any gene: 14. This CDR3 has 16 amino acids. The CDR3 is CAIRGASGGRADTQYF. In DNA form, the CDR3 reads TGTGCCATTCGTGGGGCTAGCGGGGGAAGGGCAGATACGCAGTATTTT.

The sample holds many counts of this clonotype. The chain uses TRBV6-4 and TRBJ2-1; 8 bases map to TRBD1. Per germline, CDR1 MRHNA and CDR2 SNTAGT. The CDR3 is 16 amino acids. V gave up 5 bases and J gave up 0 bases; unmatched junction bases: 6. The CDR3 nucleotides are TGTGCCAGCAGTAACCAGGGGGCGAGCTCCTACAATGAGCAGTTCTTC. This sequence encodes CASSNQGASSYNEQFF.

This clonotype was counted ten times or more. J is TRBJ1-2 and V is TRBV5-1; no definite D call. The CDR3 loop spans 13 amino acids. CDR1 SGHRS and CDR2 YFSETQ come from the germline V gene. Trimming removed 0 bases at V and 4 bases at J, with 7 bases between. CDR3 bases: TGCGCCAGCAGCTTGGAAGGTCCCTATGGCTACACCTTC. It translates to CASSLEGPYGYTF.

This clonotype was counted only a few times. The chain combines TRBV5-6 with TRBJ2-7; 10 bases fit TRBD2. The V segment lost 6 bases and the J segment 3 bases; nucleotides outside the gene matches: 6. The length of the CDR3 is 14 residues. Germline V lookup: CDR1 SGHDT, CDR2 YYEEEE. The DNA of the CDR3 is TGTGCCAGCAATCAGCGGGGGGGGAACTACGAGCAGTACTTC. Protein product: CASNQRGGNYEQYF.

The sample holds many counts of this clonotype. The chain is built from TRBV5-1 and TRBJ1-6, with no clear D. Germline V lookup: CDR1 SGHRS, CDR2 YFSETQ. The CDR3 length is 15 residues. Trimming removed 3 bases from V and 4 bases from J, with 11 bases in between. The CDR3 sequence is CASSSDAAYNSPLHF. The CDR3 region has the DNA TGCGCCAGCAGCTCGGATGCCGCTTATAATTCACCCCTCCACTTT.

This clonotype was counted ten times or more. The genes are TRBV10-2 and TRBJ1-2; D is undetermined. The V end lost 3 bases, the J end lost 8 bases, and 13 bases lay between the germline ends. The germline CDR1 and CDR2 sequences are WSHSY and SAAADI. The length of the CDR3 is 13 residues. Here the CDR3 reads CASSDPNGVGYTF. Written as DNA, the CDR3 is TGCGCCAGCAGTGACCCGAACGGGGTCGGCTACACCTTC.

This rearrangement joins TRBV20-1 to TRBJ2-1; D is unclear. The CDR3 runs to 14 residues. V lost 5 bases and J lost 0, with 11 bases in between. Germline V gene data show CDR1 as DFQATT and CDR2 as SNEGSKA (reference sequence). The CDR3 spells CSAPEAGSYNEQFF. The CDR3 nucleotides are TGCAGTGCTCCCGAAGCCGGCTCCTACAATGAGCAGTTCTTC.

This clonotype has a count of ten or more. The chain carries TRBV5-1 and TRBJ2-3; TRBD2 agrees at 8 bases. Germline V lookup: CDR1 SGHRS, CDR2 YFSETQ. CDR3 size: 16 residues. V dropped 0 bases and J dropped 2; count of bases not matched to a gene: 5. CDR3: CASSLAVSGNTDTQYF. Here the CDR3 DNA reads TGCGCCAGCAGCTTGGCTGTTAGCGGGAACACAGATACGCAGTATTTT. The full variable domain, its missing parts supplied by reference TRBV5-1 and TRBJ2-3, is KAGVTQTPRYLIKTRGQQVTLSCSPISGHRSVSWYQQTPGQGLQFLFEYFSETQRNKGNFPGRFSGRQFSNSRSEMNVSTLELGDSALYLCASSLAVSGNTDTQYFGPGTRLTVL.

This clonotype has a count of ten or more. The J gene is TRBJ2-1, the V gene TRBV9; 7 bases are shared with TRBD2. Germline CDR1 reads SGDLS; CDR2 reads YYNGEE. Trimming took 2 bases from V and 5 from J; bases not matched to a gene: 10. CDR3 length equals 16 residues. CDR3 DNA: TGTGCCAGCAGCGTCGCGGGCGGGAGCAGGAACAATGAGCAGTTCTTC. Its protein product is CASSVAGGSRNNEQFF.

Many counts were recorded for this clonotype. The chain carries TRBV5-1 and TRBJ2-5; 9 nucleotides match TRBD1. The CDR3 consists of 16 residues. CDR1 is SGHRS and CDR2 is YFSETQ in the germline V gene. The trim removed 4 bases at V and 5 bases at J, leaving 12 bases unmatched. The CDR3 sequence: CASSAGTGGGLETQYF. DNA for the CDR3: TGCGCCAGCAGCGCCGGCACAGGGGGCGGTTTGGAGACCCAGTACTTC.

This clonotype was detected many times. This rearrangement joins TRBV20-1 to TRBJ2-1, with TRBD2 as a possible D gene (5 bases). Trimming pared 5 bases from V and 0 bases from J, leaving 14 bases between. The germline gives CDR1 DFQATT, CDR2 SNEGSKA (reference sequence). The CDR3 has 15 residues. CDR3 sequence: CSAAGIMSSYNEQFF. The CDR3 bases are TGCAGTGCTGCCGGGATTATGAGCTCCTACAATGAGCAGTTCTTC.

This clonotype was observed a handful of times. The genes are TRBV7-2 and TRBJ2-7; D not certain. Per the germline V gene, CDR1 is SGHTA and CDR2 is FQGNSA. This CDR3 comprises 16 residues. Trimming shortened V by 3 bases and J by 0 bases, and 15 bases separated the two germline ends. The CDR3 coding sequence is TGTGCCAGCAGCTTTTGGCAGACCCTTAACTCCTACGAGCAGTACTTC. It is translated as CASSFWQTLNSYEQYF.

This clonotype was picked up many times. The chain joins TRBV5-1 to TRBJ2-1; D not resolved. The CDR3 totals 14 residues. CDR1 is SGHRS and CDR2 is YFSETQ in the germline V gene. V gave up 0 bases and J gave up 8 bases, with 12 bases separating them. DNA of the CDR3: TGCGCCAGCAGCTTGGCGCTGGGGTTGGATGAGCAGTTCTTC. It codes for CASSLALGLDEQFF.

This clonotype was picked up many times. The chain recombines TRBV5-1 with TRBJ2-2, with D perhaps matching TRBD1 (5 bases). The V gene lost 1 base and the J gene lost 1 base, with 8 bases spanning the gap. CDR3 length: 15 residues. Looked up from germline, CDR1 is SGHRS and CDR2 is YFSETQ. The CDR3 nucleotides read TGCGCCAGCAGCTTGCGGCAGGGGAACACCGGGGAGCTGTTTTTT. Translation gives CASSLRQGNTGELFF.

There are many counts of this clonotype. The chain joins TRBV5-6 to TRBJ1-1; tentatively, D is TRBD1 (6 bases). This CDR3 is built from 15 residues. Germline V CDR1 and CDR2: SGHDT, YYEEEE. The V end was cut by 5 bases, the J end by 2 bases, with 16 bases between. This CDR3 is CASSSNDRFNTEAFF. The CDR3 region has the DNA TGTGCCAGCAGTTCTAATGACAGGTTTAACACTGAAGCTTTCTTT.

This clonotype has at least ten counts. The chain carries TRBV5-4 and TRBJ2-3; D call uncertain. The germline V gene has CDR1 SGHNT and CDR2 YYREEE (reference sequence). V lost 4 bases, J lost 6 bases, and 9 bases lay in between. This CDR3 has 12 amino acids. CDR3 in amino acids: CASSPLKDTQYF. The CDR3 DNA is TGTGCCAGCAGCCCCCTGAAGGATACGCAGTATTTT. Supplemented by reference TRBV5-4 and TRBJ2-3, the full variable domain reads ETGVTQSPTHLIKTRGQQVTLRCSSQSGHNTVSWYQQALGQGPQFIFQYYREEENGRGNFPPRFSGLQFPNYSSELNVNALELDDSALYLCASSPLKDTQYFGPGTRLTVL.

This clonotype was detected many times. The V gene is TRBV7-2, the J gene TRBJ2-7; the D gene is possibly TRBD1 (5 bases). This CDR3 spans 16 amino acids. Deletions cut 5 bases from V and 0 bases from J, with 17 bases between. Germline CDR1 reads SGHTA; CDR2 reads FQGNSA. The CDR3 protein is CASSPLPQGFSYEQYF. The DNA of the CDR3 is TGTGCCAGCAGCCCCCTCCCCCAGGGATTCTCCTACGAGCAGTACTTC.

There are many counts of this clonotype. The CDR3 DNA is TGTGCCAGCAGCCCGACGGTTTACACTGAAGCTTTCTTT. As protein: CASSPTVYTEAFF. The V call is TRBV6-6, the J call TRBJ1-1; no definite D call. Trimming took off 6 bases at V and 3 bases at J, with 11 bases between the two ends. The CDR3 sequence is 13 residues long. CDR1 and CDR2 from the germline V gene are MNHNY and SVGAGI (reference sequence).